This T cell receptor (beta chain) was found in a study of blood T cell repertoires in COVID-19. Study details: There were acute and convalescent COVID-19 samples, and they came from the United States, Italy and Spain. Nucleic acid was either cDNA or gDNA, and it came from T cells, B-cell-depleted T cells, or PBMCs.

As originally analysed: How many nucleated cells were present was estimated from reference gene primer amplification. This table comes from immunoSEQ multiplex PCR, and its TCRdb copy is limited to in-frame clones, with some not included. D and trimming come from the DNA, and the V and J calls and clone size come from that table. Of under 350,000 clones listed, roughly 89% are singletons. V lost 4 bases and J 4 bases, leaving 12 bases between the germline ends. This CDR3 contains 13 residues. Germline CDR1 is SGHDT and CDR2 is YYEEEE. The receptor's source is a man aged 40-49 years with acute or convalescent COVID-19. The specimen was peripheral blood. This chain uses TRBV5-6 with TRBJ2-7; D remains ambiguous. CDR3 in DNA: TGTGCCAGCAGCAAGAGAGCGAGTTACGAGCAGTACTTC. This codes for CASSKRASYEQYF.